The 14 T cell receptor beta chains below all came from one sample that was sequenced in a study of OX40 agonist ivuxolimab in advanced cancers. Profiling relied on immunoSEQ multiplex PCR, and the TCRdb table lists in-frame clones only, not all of them. This sample has about 70,000 clones; approximately 89% occur once, and the top ten carry around 1%. Here the sequenced sample was CD4+ or CD8+ T cells sorted from blood, taken in a trial of the OX40 agonist ivuxolimab. These receptor sequences come from an adult with an advanced solid tumor such as melanoma, head and neck, liver or kidney cancer.

The chain employs TRBV5-6 and TRBJ2-7; D is unresolved. The V and J ends lost 1 base and 7 bases respectively, with 15 bases between them. CDR3 length equals 14 residues. Germline CDR1 is SGHDT and CDR2 is YYEEEE. CDR3 loop: CASSLSGAPREQYF. CDR3 in DNA: TGTGCCAGCAGCTTGTCAGGAGCCCCACGGGAGCAGTACTTC.

The chain combines TRBV18 with TRBJ1-2; D gene uncertain. Germline loops: CDR1 KGHSH, CDR2 LQKENI. The CDR3 contains 12 residues. Trimming removed 0 bases from V and 5 bases from J, with 4 bases in between. Here the CDR3 reads CASSPPGYGYTF. Written as DNA, the CDR3 is TGTGCCAGCTCACCACCCGGGTATGGCTACACCTTC. Based on the CDR3 plus reference TRBV18 and TRBJ1-2, the full variable domain is NAGVMQNPRHLVRRRGQEARLRCSPMKGHSHVYWYRQLPEEGLKFMVYLQKENIIDESGMPKERFSAEFPKEGPSILRIQQVVRGDSAAYFCASSPPGYGYTFGSGTRLTVV.

This clone was seen more than once but under ten times. The chain has TRBV7-2 and TRBJ1-5, with D possibly being TRBD1 (6 bases). Germline assignment: CDR1 SGHTA and CDR2 FQGNSA. There are 15 residues in the CDR3. With 1 base removed from V and 0 bases from J, the gap between germline ends came to 7 bases. CDR3 sequence: CASSLDRVSNQPQHF. The CDR3 nucleotides are TGTGCCAGCAGCTTAGACAGGGTTAGCAATCAGCCCCAGCATTTT.

The chain employs TRBV5-8 and TRBJ2-1, with 7 bases fitting TRBD2. Germline CDR1 SGHTS, CDR2 YDEGEE. V lost 3 bases, J lost 4 bases, and 4 bases stayed unmatched. CDR3 length equals 14 residues. The CDR3 DNA follows: TGTGCCAGCAGCTCCGGGAGGCTGTACAATGAGCAGTTCTTC. Translation: CASSSGRLYNEQFF.

This rearrangement joins TRBV2 to TRBJ2-3, with D perhaps TRBD1 or TRBD2 (5 bases each). From germline, CDR1 is SNHLY and CDR2 FYNNEI. V lost 6 bases to trimming and J lost 5 bases, with 9 bases between them. The CDR3 contains 12 residues. The CDR3 reads CASSLGVDTQYF. The CDR3 DNA follows: TGTGCCAGCAGCCTGGGGGTAGATACGCAGTATTTT.

The V call is TRBV25-1, the J call TRBJ2-6; weak D call: TRBD2 (6 bases). V was trimmed by 5 bases and J by 0 bases, leaving 11 bases between them. The CDR3 spans 16 residues. The germline CDR1 and CDR2 sequences are MGHDK and SYGVNS. The CDR3 loop reads CASSRDLSSGANVLTF. CDR3 bases: TGTGCCAGCAGTCGGGACTTGAGCTCTGGGGCCAACGTCCTGACTTTC.

This clone has a handful of counts. The rearrangement uses TRBV30 and TRBJ1-4, with unresolved D. V lost 2 bases and J lost 7, with 11 bases in between. From germline, CDR1 is GTSNPN and CDR2 SVGIG (reference sequence). The CDR3 totals 13 residues. The CDR3 reads CAWSRRVGEKLFF. The CDR3 DNA follows: TGTGCCTGGAGTCGCCGGGTTGGTGAAAAACTGTTTTTT.

V usage is TRBV4-1 and J usage is TRBJ2-2; no clear D gene. There are 15 residues in the CDR3. Per the germline V gene, CDR1 is MGHRA and CDR2 is YSYEKL. The V gene lost 0 bases and the J gene lost 5 bases, with 10 bases spanning the gap. The CDR3 DNA reads as TGCGCCAGCAGCCAAGAGGGCCCCGGGACCGGGGAGCTGTTTTTT. This codes for CASSQEGPGTGELFF.

To note about this clone: Other DNA sequences from this sample encode an identical CDR3 as well. The CDR3 spells CASSQDRTATNEKLFF. In DNA, the CDR3 is TGTGCCAGCAGCCAAGATCGCACCGCAACTAATGAAAAACTGTTTTTT. The chain links TRBV4-2 to TRBJ1-4; D call uncertain. Germline V gene sequence: CDR1 LGHNA, CDR2 YNFKEQ. The ends were cut back, 0 bases at V and 0 bases at J, with 8 bases in the middle. CDR3 size: 16 residues.

The table lists this clone with a few counts. This chain links TRBV5-1 with TRBJ1-6; 8 nucleotides line up with TRBD1. There are 14 residues in the CDR3. Trimming at V came to 4 bases and at J to 11 bases, leaving 8 bases not matched to a gene. The germline CDR1 and CDR2 sequences are SGHRS and YFSETQ. CDR3 loop: CASSPGQGWAPLHF. The CDR3 region has the DNA TGCGCCAGCAGCCCAGGACAGGGTTGGGCACCCCTCCACTTT.

V usage is TRBV9 and J usage is TRBJ1-4; no firm D call. The CDR3 consists of 13 residues. Trimming removed 0 bases at V and 7 bases at J, with 7 bases between. CDR1 is SGDLS and CDR2 is YYNGEE in the germline V gene. The CDR3 sequence: CASSVATGEKLFF. In DNA, the CDR3 is TGTGCCAGCAGCGTAGCTACCGGTGAAAAACTGTTTTTT.

This clone was detected only once. V usage is TRBV18 and J usage is TRBJ1-3; D remains unclear. Per the germline V gene, CDR1 is KGHSH and CDR2 is LQKENI. Between the trimmed V and J ends, which lost 3 bases and 1 base, there was a span of 10 bases. The CDR3 runs to 15 residues. The CDR3 here is CASSPYMGSGNTIYF. In nucleotides, the CDR3 is TGTGCCAGCTCACCGTACATGGGGTCTGGAAACACCATATATTTT.

This clone was recorded a few times. The chain has TRBV19 and TRBJ1-1; maybe TRBD1 (5 bases). Between the trimmed V and J ends, which lost 11 bases and 4 bases, there was a span of 17 bases. Germline lookup yields CDR1 LNHDA and CDR2 SQIVND (reference sequence). This CDR3 is 13 amino acids long. The CDR3 DNA reads TGTGCCGTCAAGGACCCGGGGCGCACTGAAGCTTTCTTT. Encoded protein: CAVKDPGRTEAFF.

J is TRBJ1-3 and V is TRBV6-1; D may be TRBD1 (5 bases). The germline V gene encodes CDR1 MNHNS and CDR2 SASEGT. This CDR3 is 16 amino acids long. Between the trimmed V and J ends, which lost 2 bases and 4 bases, there was a span of 15 bases. Here the CDR3 DNA reads TGTGCCAGCAGTGAATCAACAGGCGAATCCGGAAACACCATATATTTT. Translation: CASSESTGESGNTIYF.